Presented here are 4 T cell receptor beta chains from one specimen sequenced in a study of neoadjuvant anti-PD-1 for oral cavity cancer (dated by TCRdb to the early 2020s). The time point label here, explained by the study, means: after neoadjuvant nivolumab, at surgical resection. Receptors were amplified or captured by the immunoSEQ multiplex PCR assay. Not all clones reach the TCRdb copy of this immuneACCESS table, which keeps in-frame sequences only. Checked studies attribute under half of the gap to unresolved V genes and leave the rest unexplained. The table for this sample lists approximately 13,000 clones; 60% to 80% of them were counted only once. The ten largest clonotypes hold 2.4% of the sample. Sample: PBMCs, taken after nivolumab (anti-PD-1) treatment. All receptors come from a person between 40 and 79 years old with oral cavity squamous cell carcinoma.

The genes are TRBV5-1 and TRBJ1-5, with D hard to call. Germline CDR1 and CDR2: SGHRS and YFSETQ. Trimming shortened V by 0 bases and J by 0 bases, and 7 bases separated the two germline ends. The length of the CDR3 is 15 residues. CDR3 DNA: TGCGCCAGCAGCTTGGACGGATATAGCAATCAGCCCCAGCATTTT. This codes for CASSLDGYSNQPQHF.

This clone was detected once. The chain joins TRBV27 to TRBJ2-1; perhaps D is TRBD1 or TRBD2 (5 bases each). The germline V gene encodes CDR1 MNHEY and CDR2 SMNVEV (reference sequence). The CDR3 totals 13 residues. With 5 bases removed from V and 9 bases from J, the gap between germline ends came to 14 bases. CDR3 nucleotides: TGTGCCAGCAGTCCAGGGACGGGCGGTGAGCAGTTCTTC. As protein: CASSPGTGGEQFF.

This clone was counted once. The chain joins TRBV5-4 to TRBJ1-2, with D uncertain. Between the trimmed V and J ends, which lost 1 base and 8 bases, there was a span of 15 bases. Germline CDR1 reads SGHNT; CDR2 reads YYREEE (reference sequence). The CDR3 has 14 amino acids. CDR3 sequence (DNA): TGTGCCAGCAGCTTGTTTCTCCGGGATTTAGGCTACACCTTC. Protein sequence: CASSLFLRDLGYTF.

The chain joins TRBV6-6 to TRBJ1-2; no clear D. V was trimmed by 6 bases and J by 4 bases, leaving 12 bases between them. Germline V gene sequence: CDR1 MNHNY, CDR2 SVGAGI (reference sequence). The CDR3 has 13 amino acids. The CDR3 here is CASRYTSTYGYTF. Written as DNA, the CDR3 is TGTGCCAGCAGATACACTTCTACCTATGGCTACACCTTC.